This T cell receptor (beta chain) was sequenced in a study of T cell repertoires in cytomegalovirus infection. Study as a whole: HLA-B-restricted CMV epitopes that are well studied were used alongside recently identified HLA-C-restricted ones. Public TCR beta signatures indicated both CMV infection and matching HLA type.

TCRdb called the reads again in MiXCR, with one record for every CDR3 protein. The sample has some 920,000 distinct CDR3 sequences; around 32% are singletons. Germline values: CDR1 MNHEY, CDR2 SVGAGI. V was clipped by 5 bases and J by 5 bases, with 16 bases between them. This CDR3 comprises 15 residues. This clonotype has only a few counts. What it binds is unknown. Study-level findings and limits: In two of eight donors, the top clonotype was HLA-C-restricted CMV-specific.

This specimen was cultured CD8+ T cells from PBMCs, taken from culture after CMV antigen stimulation. V gene TRBV6-5 combines with J gene TRBJ2-1; the D call may be TRBD1 or TRBD2 (5 bases each). The TCR sequence derives from a human donor in good health (CMV status not recorded). Some clones in this sample may be carry-over from other donors' samples. DNA of the CDR3: TGTGCCAGCAGTGGGGACCACATACAAGACAATGAGCAGTTCTTC. It is translated as CASSGDHIQDNEQFF.